The source of this T cell receptor (beta chain) is a study of T cell repertoires in cytomegalovirus infection. In the study overall: Indicated by public TCR beta signatures were CMV infection and matching HLA type.

TCRdb reprocessed the reads with MiXCR, giving one entry per CDR3 protein. The data show some 250,000 distinct CDR3 sequences, with over 8% seen just once and roughly 15% held by the top ten. This clonotype was counted at least ten times. No antigen is known for it. The CDR3 spans 15 residues. V gave up 5 bases and J gave up 5 bases; unmatched junction bases: 9. CDR1 is SQVTM and CDR2 is ANQGSEA in the germline V gene. Overall study results and limits: Cumulative frequency (of public TCR beta family members) identified carriers of CMV plus the relevant HLA. Clonotypes of TCR beta that were HLA-C-restricted and CMV-specific dominated the ex vivo response.

The specimen was PBMCs. This chain joins TRBV29-1 and TRBJ1-4, with TRBD1 matching 9 bases. This TCR came from a human donor in good health (CMV status not recorded). Some clones in this sample may be carry-over from other donors' samples. For the CDR3, the DNA is TGCAGCGTTATGGGACAGGGCGAAATCAATGAAAAACTGTTTTTT. Encoded protein: CSVMGQGEINEKLFF.